This T cell receptor (beta chain) was captured by sequencing in a study of blood T cell repertoires in COVID-19. Overall study: Whether acute or convalescent, the COVID-19 samples came from the United States, Italy and Spain.

Germline lookup yields CDR1 MDHEN and CDR2 SYDVKM. The trim removed 2 bases at V and 4 bases at J, leaving 2 bases unmatched. This CDR3 has 15 amino acids. Data came from immunoSEQ multiplex PCR; TCRdb stores just in-frame clones and leaves some out. The table has 100,000 or so clones, 88% seen once. This TCR was sampled from a woman aged 55-70 years with acute or convalescent COVID-19. The rearrangement links TRBV28 to TRBJ1-4; 9 positions match TRBD1. Source material: peripheral blood. The DNA for the CDR3 is TGTGCCAGCAGTTTAGGGACAGGGTTTAATGAAAAACTGTTTTTT. Translated: CASSLGTGFNEKLFF.